These 28 T cell receptor beta chains originate from one sample sequenced in a study of blood T cell repertoires in COVID-19. TCRdb keeps only in-frame clones here, not all; method: immunoSEQ multiplex PCR. The sample yields more than 35,000 clones, 75% to 85% seen once. Source material: peripheral blood. Receptors were obtained from a woman in her 70s with acute or convalescent COVID-19.

V gene TRBV9 combines with J gene TRBJ1-3; D gene unclear. V was clipped by 0 bases and J by 0 bases, with 7 bases between them. CDR3 length: 15 residues. CDR1 is SGDLS, CDR2 YYNGEE, per germline. The CDR3 region is CASSVGPSSGNTIYF. CDR3 in DNA: TGTGCCAGCAGCGTAGGTCCGAGCTCTGGAAACACCATATATTTT. Filled out from reference TRBV9 and TRBJ1-3, the complete variable domain reads DSGVTQTPKHLITATGQRVTLRCSPRSGDLSVYWYQQSLDQGLQFLIQYYNGEERAKGNILERFSAQQFPDLHSELNLSSLELGDSALYFCASSVGPSSGNTIYFGEGSWLTVV.

The chain uses TRBV24-1 and TRBJ2-1; tentative D call: TRBD2 (6 bases). There are 17 residues in the CDR3. Germline values: CDR1 KGHDR, CDR2 SFDVKD. The V gene lost 0 bases and the J gene lost 6 bases, with 17 bases spanning the gap. The CDR3 spells CATSDLPGAGRGNEQFF. CDR3 DNA sequence: TGTGCCACCAGTGATTTGCCCGGGGCGGGAAGGGGCAATGAGCAGTTCTTC.

This rearrangement joins TRBV7-2 to TRBJ2-2; 7 bases align to TRBD1. Germline V gene data show CDR1 as SGHTA and CDR2 as FQGNSA. Trimming at V came to 5 bases and at J to 4 bases, leaving 4 bases not matched to a gene. The CDR3 loop spans 14 amino acids. This CDR3 reads CASSQGGSTGELFF. The CDR3 coding sequence is TGTGCCAGCAGCCAAGGGGGCAGCACCGGGGAGCTGTTTTTT.

At least ten counts were recorded for this clone. The chain carries TRBV9 and TRBJ2-1, with D perhaps TRBD2 (6 bases). Trimming shortened V by 3 bases and J by 7 bases, and 14 bases separated the two germline ends. Germline CDR1 SGDLS, CDR2 YYNGEE. This CDR3 spans 14 amino acids. The CDR3 is CASSARDWVNEQFF. In DNA form, the CDR3 reads TGTGCCAGCAGCGCCCGGGACTGGGTGAATGAGCAGTTCTTC. Full variable domain (rest looked up from reference TRBV9 and TRBJ2-1): DSGVTQTPKHLITATGQRVTLRCSPRSGDLSVYWYQQSLDQGLQFLIQYYNGEERAKGNILERFSAQQFPDLHSELNLSSLELGDSALYFCASSARDWVNEQFFGPGTRLTVL.

This chain uses TRBV4-1 with TRBJ2-1, with D possibly matching TRBD1 (6 bases). The V gene's germline CDR1 is MGHRA and CDR2 YSYEKL. V gave up 1 base and J gave up 4 bases, with 14 bases separating them. This CDR3 is built from 16 residues. In DNA form, the CDR3 reads TGCGCCAGCAGCCAAGGGGTGGGGGCGCTTTACAATGAGCAGTTCTTC. This translates into CASSQGVGALYNEQFF.

V and J are TRBV5-5 and TRBJ2-3, with D possibly being TRBD2 (5 bases). Trimming stripped 4 bases from V and 3 bases from J, with 12 bases between. Germline V gene data show CDR1 as SGHKS and CDR2 as YYEKEE (reference sequence). The CDR3 is 14 residues long. The CDR3: CASSPTGETDTQYF. DNA of the CDR3: TGTGCCAGCAGCCCGACTGGGGAGACAGATACGCAGTATTTT.

The chain employs TRBV11-2 and TRBJ2-1, with D maybe TRBD2 (6 bases). Per the germline V gene, CDR1 is SGHAT and CDR2 is FQNNGV. CDR3 size: 15 residues. V was shortened by 0 bases and J by 9 bases, with 15 bases between the two germline ends. In DNA, the CDR3 is TGTGCCAGCAGCTTAGAATGGGACTCGGTAAGTGAGCAGTTCTTC. It specifies CASSLEWDSVSEQFF.

The rearrangement uses TRBV6-5 and TRBJ1-6; D possibly corresponds to TRBD1 (5 bases). The CDR3 consists of 14 residues. Germline V gene sequence: CDR1 MNHEY, CDR2 SVGAGI. V lost 7 bases and J 9 bases, leaving 16 bases between the germline ends. The chain's CDR3 is CASKYGGASSPLHF. The CDR3 DNA reads as TGTGCCAGCAAATATGGAGGGGCAAGTTCACCCCTCCACTTT.

V is TRBV5-6 and J is TRBJ2-1, with 9 bases identical to TRBD1. Per germline, CDR1 SGHDT and CDR2 YYEEEE. The CDR3 extends over 14 amino acids. The ends lost 4 bases at V and 4 bases at J; junction bases unmatched: 3. CDR3 in DNA: TGTGCCAGCAGCACGGGACAGGGATACAATGAGCAGTTCTTC. Translated: CASSTGQGYNEQFF.

The chain has TRBV5-1 and TRBJ2-1; 8 bases line up with TRBD2. Germline V gene lookup returns CDR1 SGHRS and CDR2 YFSETQ. V lost 5 bases, J lost 8 bases, and 12 bases stayed unmatched. CDR3 size: 15 residues. The CDR3: CASRGGLAGSDEQFF. The CDR3 DNA sequence: TGCGCCAGCAGGGGAGGTCTAGCGGGCTCGGATGAGCAGTTCTTC.

The chain carries TRBV28 and TRBJ2-1; tentative D call: TRBD1 (5 bases). CDR3 size: 18 residues. The germline V gene encodes CDR1 MDHEN and CDR2 SYDVKM. V was clipped by 5 bases and J by 2 bases, with 22 bases between them. The CDR3 reads CASSPLGVVSRAYNEQFF. CDR3 bases: TGTGCCAGCAGTCCGCTAGGGGTGGTTAGCAGGGCCTACAATGAGCAGTTCTTC.

CDR3 coding DNA: TGTGCCATCAGCGAAGGGGCAACTAATGAAAAACTGTTTTTT. Translation gives CAISEGATNEKLFF. The rearrangement uses TRBV10-3 and TRBJ1-4; tentative D call: TRBD1 (5 bases). CDR1 and CDR2 from the germline V gene are ENHRY and SYGVKD. Trimming shortened V by 6 bases and J by 0 bases, and 8 bases separated the two germline ends. The length of the CDR3 is 14 residues.

The rearrangement joins TRBV29-1 to TRBJ2-7; 7 nucleotides align to TRBD1. Germline assignment: CDR1 SQVTM and CDR2 ANQGSEA. Trimming removed 1 base from V and 7 bases from J; junction bases left unmatched: 7. The CDR3 length is 13 residues. In nucleotides, the CDR3 is TGCAGCGTTGAAGTGGTAGGGGGCGATGAGCAGTACTTC. Residues: CSVEVVGGDEQYF.

V is TRBV27 and J is TRBJ2-3; tentatively, D is TRBD1 (6 bases). Germline-derived CDR1 and CDR2 are MNHEY and SMNVEV (reference sequence). This CDR3 is built from 14 residues. Trimming shortened V by 5 bases and J by 2 bases, and 11 bases separated the two germline ends. The CDR3 DNA reads as TGTGCCAGCAGTCTGGACAGACCCACAGATACGCAGTATTTT. The encoded protein is CASSLDRPTDTQYF.

For this clone: A read error may produce the germline difference seen at one junction end. This rearrangement joins TRBV10-3 to TRBJ2-7; the match to TRBD2 covers 10 bases. The CDR3 is 13 amino acids. In germline, CDR1 is ENHRY, CDR2 SYGVKD. The CDR3 spells CAISETGGTSGNF. The CDR3 DNA follows: TGTGCCATCAGTGAGACTGGAGGCACTAGCGGGAACTTC.

CDR3 nucleotide sequence: TGTGCCAGCAGCCTTCGGACTAGCGGACAAGAGACCCAGTACTTC. This codes for CASSLRTSGQETQYF. The rearrangement uses TRBV21-1 and TRBJ2-5; the table assigns TRBD2, which was not confirmed against the DNA. TRBV21-1 is annotated as a pseudogene. CDR3 length: 15 amino acids.

This clone was seen once. The chain is built from TRBV29-1 and TRBJ1-2, with a tentative D call TRBD1 (6 bases). Germline CDR1 is SQVTM and CDR2 is ANQGSEA. The CDR3 has 11 amino acids. Between the trimmed V and J ends, which lost 7 bases and 4 bases, there was a span of 10 bases. The CDR3 region has the DNA TGCAGCGCCCAGGGGATCTATGGCTACACCTTC. Its protein is CSAQGIYGYTF.

This clone came up many times. This chain connects TRBV9 to TRBJ1-2, with 9 bases lining up with TRBD1. Germline V gene sequence: CDR1 SGDLS, CDR2 YYNGEE. V lost 5 bases to trimming and J lost 3 bases; unmatched junction nucleotides: 2. The CDR3 length is 13 residues. The CDR3 here is CASRRQGDYGYTF. DNA of the CDR3: TGTGCCAGCAGACGACAGGGGGACTATGGCTACACCTTC.

The rearrangement links TRBV5-4 to TRBJ2-3; no definite D call. The CDR3 loop spans 15 amino acids. V was trimmed by 0 bases and J by 0 bases, leaving 8 bases between them. Germline assignment: CDR1 SGHNT and CDR2 YYREEE (reference sequence). This CDR3 is CASSLGITSTDTQYF. The CDR3 region has the DNA TGTGCCAGCAGCTTGGGAATTACTAGCACAGATACGCAGTATTTT.

The V and J genes are TRBV3-1 (or the pseudogene TRBV3-2) and TRBJ1-5; D is uncertain. This CDR3 region has 16 residues. Trimming took off 3 bases at V and 0 bases at J, with 12 bases between the two ends. Germline V gene data show CDR1 as LGHDT and CDR2 as YNNKEL (reference sequence). The CDR3, as DNA: TGTGCCAGCAGCCAGGGCAGGCCTTATAGCAATCAGCCCCAGCATTTT. It is translated as CASSQGRPYSNQPQHF.

The chain carries TRBV27 and TRBJ1-5; D possibly corresponds to TRBD1 (6 bases). V was cut by 1 base and J by 2 bases, with 12 bases left in between. This CDR3 contains 16 residues. Germline V gene sequence: CDR1 MNHEY, CDR2 SMNVEV (reference sequence). Written as DNA, the CDR3 is TGTGCCAGCAGTTTATTCGGCAGGGGAGGCAATCAGCCCCAGCATTTT. This gives the protein CASSLFGRGGNQPQHF.

The gene calls are TRBV28 and TRBJ1-4, with TRBD1 identical over 9 bases. The length of the CDR3 is 18 residues. With V trimmed by 8 bases and J by 3 bases, 16 bases remained unmatched. CDR1 and CDR2 from the germline V gene are MDHEN and SYDVKM. The CDR3: CASGRSGTGLGANEKLFF. Here the CDR3 DNA reads TGTGCCAGCGGACGCTCCGGGACAGGGTTGGGGGCTAATGAAAAACTGTTTTTT.

The chain combines TRBV28 with TRBJ2-5, with 11 bases fitting TRBD2. This CDR3 is 15 amino acids long. Per the germline V gene, CDR1 is MDHEN and CDR2 is SYDVKM. J was trimmed by 2 bases and V by 7 bases; bases with no gene match: 6. CDR3 region: CASIPGTSGQETQYF. The CDR3 coding sequence is TGTGCCAGCATCCCCGGGACTAGCGGACAAGAGACCCAGTACTTC.

The chain joins TRBV10-1 to TRBJ1-1, with D possibly being TRBD1 (6 bases). Per germline, CDR1 WNHNN and CDR2 SYGVQD (reference sequence). The CDR3 sequence is 14 residues long. The germline V and J ends were trimmed by 5 bases and 0 bases, with 10 bases remaining between them. The CDR3 spells CASSPGTLNTEAFF. The CDR3 DNA follows: TGCGCCAGCAGTCCCGGGACACTGAACACTGAAGCTTTCTTT.

V and J are TRBV10-3 and TRBJ1-6; possibly TRBD1 for D (6 bases). V shed 3 bases and J shed 6 bases, with 12 bases lying between them. Germline V gene sequence: CDR1 ENHRY, CDR2 SYGVKD. This CDR3 is built from 15 residues. This CDR3 reads CAISDEGVTNSPLHF. Here the CDR3 DNA reads TGTGCCATCAGTGATGAGGGGGTTACTAATTCACCCCTCCACTTT.

V usage is TRBV28 and J usage is TRBJ2-7, with D tentatively TRBD1 (5 bases). V lost 0 bases to trimming and J lost 4 bases, with 10 bases between them. The CDR3 is made up of 14 amino acids. Germline CDR1 is MDHEN and CDR2 is SYDVKM. The CDR3 bases are TGTGCCAGCAGTTTATGGCAGGGAAGGTACGAGCAGTACTTC. Amino acids: CASSLWQGRYEQYF.

This clone was counted once. The rearrangement links TRBV13 to TRBJ2-4; tentative D call: TRBD1 (6 bases). The CDR3 runs 15 residues. Trimming pared 2 bases from V and 7 bases from J, leaving 15 bases between. Germline V gene lookup returns CDR1 PRHDT and CDR2 FYEKMQ (reference sequence). CDR3 sequence reads: CASSLRGTPGNIQYF. The DNA of the CDR3 is TGTGCCAGCAGCTTAAGAGGGACACCTGGGAACATTCAGTACTTC. The whole variable domain, filled in from reference TRBV13 and TRBJ2-4, reads AAGVIQSPRHLIKEKRETATLKCYPIPRHDTVYWYQQGPGQDPQFLISFYEKMQSDKGSIPDRFSAQQFSDYHSELNMSSLELGDSALYFCASSLRGTPGNIQYFGAGTRLSVL.

The J gene is TRBJ2-3, the V gene TRBV11-2; 8 bases fit TRBD1. V shed 0 bases and J 0 bases; nucleotides not matched to a gene: 14. The CDR3 length is 20 residues. CDR1 and CDR2 from the germline V gene are SGHAT and FQNNGV. The CDR3 loop is CASSLDFRTGYRRSTDTQYF. The CDR3 bases are TGTGCCAGCAGCTTAGACTTCCGGACAGGGTATCGTAGGAGCACAGATACGCAGTATTTT.